A single T cell receptor (beta chain) is shown here with its context. Unmatched junction bases numbered 13, after V lost 2 bases and J lost 5 bases. The CDR3 runs 16 residues. Germline CDR1 and CDR2: GTSNPN and SVGIG (reference sequence). The method was immunoSEQ multiplex PCR; TCRdb's version includes in-frame clones alone and lacks a portion of them. This table has 250,000 to 350,000 clones, 88% appearing once. This sample was taken from a study of blood T cell repertoires in COVID-19. Across the study: Sites in the United States, Italy and Spain provided acute and convalescent COVID-19 samples. PBMCs, B-cell-depleted T cells, or T cells were the source of the cDNA or gDNA that made up the material.

Seattle patients were enrolled while actively infected and followed longitudinally. This sequence was found in a woman younger than 45 with COVID-19, enrolled during active disease. Material for sequencing was peripheral blood. V is TRBV30 and J is TRBJ2-5; TRBD1 matches at 8 bases. CDR3 DNA sequence: TGTGCCTGGAGTCCCGACAGGGGTGCGCTCTCTGAGACCCAGTACTTC. Its translation is CAWSPDRGALSETQYF.